A single sample is the source of the 29 T cell receptor beta chains below, sequenced in a study of OX40 agonist ivuxolimab in advanced cancers. The library was built by means of the immunoSEQ multiplex PCR assay. TCRdb holds this immuneACCESS table with in-frame rearrangements only. Some clones are missing; in checked studies, unresolved V genes explain under half, and the rest has no known cause. The sample contains 89,000 or so clones, under 95% of them found a single time. 8.4% of the sample is in the top ten clones. This specimen consisted of CD4+ or CD8+ T cells sorted from blood, obtained in a trial of the OX40 agonist ivuxolimab. These receptors came from an adult with an advanced solid tumor such as melanoma, head and neck, liver or kidney cancer.

This clone appeared a single time. V is TRBV7-9 and J is TRBJ1-5; D is uncertain. CDR3 size: 13 residues. Trimming took 7 bases from V and 7 from J, leaving 14 bases between them. Germline CDR1 and CDR2: SEHNR and FQNEAQ (reference sequence). The CDR3 sequence: CASNPATGQPQHF. The CDR3 region has the DNA TGTGCCAGCAACCCGGCGACGGGCCAGCCCCAGCATTTT.

V usage is TRBV28 and J usage is TRBJ2-6; D is possibly TRBD2 (6 bases). V lost 4 bases and J 0 bases, leaving 19 bases between the germline ends. CDR3 size: 19 residues. Per the germline V gene, CDR1 is MDHEN and CDR2 is SYDVKM. The CDR3 loop reads CASSSPWQGLPSGANVLTF. For the CDR3, the DNA is TGTGCCAGCAGTTCCCCCTGGCAGGGACTCCCCTCTGGGGCCAACGTCCTGACTTTC.

The V and J genes are TRBV7-9 and TRBJ2-1, with D possibly TRBD2 on 5 matching bases. Looked up from germline, CDR1 is SEHNR and CDR2 is FQNEAQ (reference sequence). This CDR3 spans 11 amino acids. Between the trimmed V and J ends, which lost 6 bases and 9 bases, there was a span of 9 bases. CDR3 bases: TGTGCCAGCAGTCGTAGCGTTGAGCAGTTCTTC. Translating gives CASSRSVEQFF. The full variable domain, in which reference TRBV7-9 and TRBJ2-1 provide the parts outside the CDR3, is DTGVSQNPRHKITKRGQNVTFRCDPISEHNRLYWYRQTLGQGPEFLTYFQNEAQLEKSRLLSDRFSAERPKGSFSTLEIQRTEQGDSAMYLCASSRSVEQFFGPGTRLTVL.

This clone was recorded only once. The chain recombines TRBV28 with TRBJ1-6; D is ambiguous. The CDR3 runs 15 residues. V lost 6 bases and J 10 bases, leaving 19 bases between the germline ends. CDR1 is MDHEN and CDR2 is SYDVKM in the germline V gene. CDR3 amino acids: CASRGGGLTRSPLHF. The CDR3 region has the DNA TGTGCCAGCAGGGGTGGAGGCCTAACCAGGTCACCCCTCCACTTT.

The chain combines TRBV6-5 with TRBJ1-2, with 7 bases that match TRBD1. The CDR3 consists of 14 residues. V dropped 2 bases and J dropped 4; count of bases not matched to a gene: 4. From germline, CDR1 is MNHEY and CDR2 SVGAGI. CDR3 in DNA: TGTGCCAGCAGTTACAGGGGACAGCCCTATGGCTACACCTTC. This sequence encodes CASSYRGQPYGYTF.

A word on this clone: This sample also contains other DNA sequences that code for the same CDR3. This chain links TRBV9 with TRBJ2-3; D uncertain. The germline V and J ends were trimmed by 0 bases and 2 bases, with 1 base remaining between them. Germline CDR1 SGDLS, CDR2 YYNGEE. This CDR3 has 12 residues. As DNA, the CDR3 is TGTGCCAGCAGCGTAGACACAGATACGCAGTATTTT. It codes for CASSVDTDTQYF.

This chain joins TRBV11-3 and TRBJ1-2, with D hard to call. CDR1 and CDR2 from the germline V gene are SGHNT and YENEEA. This CDR3 comprises 15 residues. The V end was cut by 0 bases, the J end by 1 base, with 9 bases between. The CDR3 loop reads CASSLDTTDNYGYTF. The CDR3 DNA reads as TGTGCCAGCAGCTTAGATACCACAGATAACTATGGCTACACCTTC. The variable domain in full, completed from reference TRBV11-3 and TRBJ1-2, reads EAGVVQSPRYKIIEKKQPVAFWCNPISGHNTLYWYLQNLGQGPELLIRYENEEAVDDSQLPKDRFSAERLKGVDSTLKIQPAELGDSAVYLCASSLDTTDNYGYTFGSGTRLTVV.

The chain links TRBV28 to TRBJ2-1, with TRBD1 identical over 10 bases. V lost 5 bases to trimming and J lost 6 bases; unmatched junction nucleotides: 10. The CDR3 extends over 16 amino acids. From germline, CDR1 is MDHEN and CDR2 SYDVKM. DNA of the CDR3: TGTGCCAGCAGTGCCCCCGGGACAGGGGCTATCAATGAGCAGTTCTTC. Its translation is CASSAPGTGAINEQFF.

The gene calls are TRBV7-8 and TRBJ2-7; D possibly corresponds to TRBD2 (5 bases). The V and J ends lost 5 bases and 3 bases respectively, with 14 bases between them. This CDR3 is built from 14 residues. Germline-derived CDR1 and CDR2 are SGHVS and FQNEAQ. In DNA, the CDR3 is TGTGCCAGCAGCCCCTTGGGCCGGGGCTACGAGCAGTACTTC. The encoded protein is CASSPLGRGYEQYF.

The chain joins TRBV19 to TRBJ1-5; D is undetermined. Germline V CDR1 and CDR2: LNHDA, SQIVND (reference sequence). The CDR3 loop spans 14 amino acids. The V and J ends lost 5 bases and 7 bases respectively, with 15 bases between them. The CDR3 nucleotides are TGTGCCAGTAGTCTCGGGATATTAGAGCAGCCCCAGCATTTT. The encoded protein is CASSLGILEQPQHF.

This chain joins TRBV15 and TRBJ2-7; no firm D call. V was trimmed by 0 bases and J by 2 bases, leaving 8 bases between them. The CDR3 has 14 amino acids. CDR1 is LNHNV and CDR2 is YYDKDF in the germline V gene (reference sequence). The CDR3, as DNA: TGTGCCACCAGCAGAGAGGGTACAGCCTACGAGCAGTACTTC. Protein sequence: CATSREGTAYEQYF.

CDR3 amino acids: CASSQGTRDPKAFF. Written as DNA, the CDR3 is TGTGCCAGCAGCCAGGGAACCCGGGACCCAAAAGCTTTCTTT. The chain has TRBV9 and TRBJ1-1; weak D call: TRBD1 (5 bases). The CDR3 totals 14 residues. From germline, CDR1 is SGDLS and CDR2 YYNGEE. V was shortened by 4 bases and J by 9 bases, with 19 bases between the two germline ends.

The rearrangement joins TRBV7-3 to TRBJ2-1; no definite D call. The germline V and J ends were trimmed by 1 base and 2 bases, with 9 bases remaining between them. CDR3 length: 15 residues. In germline, CDR1 is SGHTA, CDR2 FQGTGA. The CDR3 protein is CASSLIGSPYNEQFF. Here the CDR3 DNA reads TGTGCCAGCAGCTTAATTGGCAGTCCCTACAATGAGCAGTTCTTC.

V usage is TRBV11-3 and J usage is TRBJ1-1, with D unclear. V gave up 1 base and J gave up 4 bases, with 10 bases separating them. The CDR3 sequence is 14 residues long. Looked up from germline, CDR1 is SGHNT and CDR2 is YENEEA. CDR3: CASSLGQGSTEAFF. As DNA, the CDR3 is TGTGCCAGCAGCTTAGGTCAAGGGTCCACTGAAGCTTTCTTT.

CDR3 bases: TGTGCCAGCAGGCCTACAGGGGACCCCTACAATGAGCAGTTCTTC. Amino acids: CASRPTGDPYNEQFF. This chain connects TRBV2 to TRBJ2-1, with 7 nucleotides matching TRBD1. The CDR3 loop spans 15 amino acids. Looked up from germline, CDR1 is SNHLY and CDR2 is FYNNEI. V dropped 6 bases and J dropped 2; count of bases not matched to a gene: 7. Full variable domain (missing parts from reference TRBV2 and TRBJ2-1): EPEVTQTPSHQVTQMGQEVILRCVPISNHLYFYWYRQILGQKVEFLVSFYNNEISEKSEIFDDQFSVERPDGSNFTLKIRSTKLEDSAMYFCASRPTGDPYNEQFFGPGTRLTVL.

The chain uses TRBV30 and TRBJ1-5; D might be TRBD1 (5 bases). V lost 1 base to trimming and J lost 7 bases, with 17 bases between them. The germline gives CDR1 GTSNPN, CDR2 SVGIG (reference sequence). This CDR3 has 15 residues. The CDR3 protein is CAWSAMAGLEQPQHF. CDR3 DNA: TGTGCCTGGAGTGCCATGGCAGGGCTCGAACAGCCCCAGCATTTT. Variable domain in full (rest from reference TRBV30 and TRBJ1-5): SQTIHQWPATLVQPVGSPLSLECTVEGTSNPNLYWYRQAAGRGLQLLFYSVGIGQISSEVPQNLSASRPQDRQFILSSKKLLLSDSGFYLCAWSAMAGLEQPQHFGDGTRLSIL.

The rearrangement joins TRBV10-3 to TRBJ1-2, with a weak D call TRBD1 (6 bases). This CDR3 spans 14 amino acids. Germline-derived CDR1 and CDR2 are ENHRY and SYGVKD. Deletions cut 9 bases from V and 3 bases from J, with 17 bases between. The CDR3 is CAISQGNQDYGYTF. CDR3 sequence (DNA): TGTGCCATATCACAGGGAAACCAGGACTATGGCTACACCTTC.

The chain employs TRBV4-2 and TRBJ1-2; D is unresolved. Germline CDR1 reads LGHNA; CDR2 reads YNFKEQ. V was shortened by 4 bases and J by 0 bases, with 12 bases between the two germline ends. The CDR3 spans 15 residues. CDR3 nucleotides: TGTGCCAGCAGCCGCGACGGCAGGTCTAACTATGGCTACACCTTC. It specifies CASSRDGRSNYGYTF.

V gene TRBV6-5 combines with J gene TRBJ2-5; either TRBD1 or TRBD2 may fit D (5 bases each). Germline-derived CDR1 and CDR2 are MNHEY and SVGAGI. CDR3 length: 11 residues. Trimming pared 8 bases from V and 1 base from J, leaving 5 bases between. The CDR3 loop reads CASGGQETQYF. In DNA form, the CDR3 reads TGTGCCAGCGGGGGCCAAGAGACCCAGTACTTC.

This clone has just a few counts. The chain couples TRBV30 to TRBJ1-3; D is ambiguous. Germline V gives CDR1 GTSNPN, CDR2 SVGIG (reference sequence). Trimming took 5 bases from V and 0 from J, leaving 11 bases between them. The CDR3 sequence is 14 residues long. CDR3 region: CAWLGKTSGNTIYF. The CDR3 nucleotides are TGTGCCTGGCTCGGCAAAACCTCTGGAAACACCATATATTTT.

The gene calls are TRBV7-2 and TRBJ2-3; D not certain. The CDR3 is 15 residues long. Germline V CDR1 and CDR2: SGHTA, FQGNSA. The V end was cut by 5 bases, the J end by 5 bases, with 17 bases between. CDR3 in amino acids: CASSPLPSVGDTQYF. The CDR3 DNA follows: TGTGCCAGCAGCCCCCTCCCCAGCGTTGGAGATACGCAGTATTTT.

This clone was observed a single time. V is TRBV11-2 and J is TRBJ2-1; 8 bases match TRBD2. The CDR3 length is 15 residues. The junction had 6 bases not matched to a gene; V was cut back by 4 bases and J by 4 bases. The V gene's germline CDR1 is SGHAT and CDR2 FQNNGV. The CDR3 loop is CASSYPGTRYNEQFF. CDR3 bases: TGTGCCAGCAGCTACCCCGGGACTAGGTACAATGAGCAGTTCTTC.

The chain combines TRBV14 with TRBJ1-3; D gene ambiguous. The CDR3 covers 14 residues. Germline V lookup: CDR1 SGHDN, CDR2 FVKESK. The V gene lost 3 bases and the J gene lost 1 base, with 7 bases spanning the gap. DNA of the CDR3: TGTGCCAGCAGCCATTGGGAGTCTGGAAACACCATATATTTT. Translated: CASSHWESGNTIYF.

The chain couples TRBV30 to TRBJ2-2; either TRBD1 or TRBD2 may fit D (6 bases each). The V gene lost 7 bases and the J gene lost 6 bases, with 18 bases spanning the gap. Looked up from germline, CDR1 is GTSNPN and CDR2 is SVGIG (reference sequence). The CDR3 spans 14 residues. The CDR3 sequence is CAYSGPGGAGELFF. The CDR3 bases are TGTGCCTATAGCGGACCTGGGGGCGCCGGGGAGCTGTTTTTT.

The J gene is TRBJ2-7, the V gene TRBV7-2; D remains ambiguous. This CDR3 is 11 amino acids long. Germline CDR1 SGHTA, CDR2 FQGNSA. V lost 4 bases to trimming and J lost 2 bases, with 3 bases between them. The chain's CDR3 is CASSSAYEQYF. CDR3 in DNA: TGTGCCAGCAGCTCCGCCTACGAGCAGTACTTC. The full variable domain, with the rest looked up from reference TRBV7-2 and TRBJ2-7, is GAGVSQSPSNKVTEKGKDVELRCDPISGHTALYWYRQSLGQGLEFLIYFQGNSAPDKSGLPSDRFSAERTGGSVSTLTIQRTQQEDSAVYLCASSSAYEQYFGPGTRLTVT.

The table lists this clone with a count of one. The chain is built from TRBV4-3 and TRBJ2-3, with TRBD2 matching 9 bases. Germline V gives CDR1 LGHNA, CDR2 YSLEER. The V and J ends lost 0 bases and 2 bases, in that order; junction bases with no gene match: 9. CDR3 length: 18 amino acids. CDR3 bases: TGCGCCAGCAGCCAAGATGCGAGCGGGGGGCTTTACACAGATACGCAGTATTTT. This sequence encodes CASSQDASGGLYTDTQYF.

The rearrangement joins TRBV18 to TRBJ2-5; no clear D gene. Trimming shortened V by 2 bases and J by 2 bases, and 6 bases separated the two germline ends. CDR1 KGHSH and CDR2 LQKENI come from the germline V gene. There are 13 residues in the CDR3. DNA for the CDR3: TGTGCCAGCTCACCAAGCCATCAAGAGACCCAGTACTTC. Its protein is CASSPSHQETQYF.

This clone appeared once. The chain employs TRBV27 and TRBJ2-2; D unresolved. The CDR3 is made up of 14 amino acids. Germline V gene data show CDR1 as MNHEY and CDR2 as SMNVEV (reference sequence). Trimming removed 1 base at V and 5 bases at J, with 8 bases between. The chain's CDR3 is CASSLFSETGELFF. The CDR3 region has the DNA TGTGCCAGCAGTTTATTCAGTGAAACCGGGGAGCTGTTTTTT.

The chain is built from TRBV10-3 and TRBJ1-5; 8 bases are a match to TRBD1. V lost 3 bases to trimming and J lost 6 bases; unmatched junction nucleotides: 10. The CDR3 consists of 16 residues. CDR1 is ENHRY, CDR2 SYGVKD, per germline. For the CDR3, the DNA is TGTGCCATCAGTGATGGGTACAGGGGGAGGATTCAGCCCCAGCATTTT. As protein: CAISDGYRGRIQPQHF.